The 3 T cell receptor beta chains below all came from one sample that was sequenced in a study of blood T cells in healthy people across ages. The second PCR ran about 6 to 12 cycles with a sample-barcoded 5' primer and J-beta primers. A single record per CDR3 protein comes from TCRdb applying MiXCR to the 5' RACE reads. The sample contains some 900,000 distinct CDR3 sequences, about 44% of which appear only once. Material for sequencing was blood. The receptors stem from a man aged 25 to 45 in good health.

This clonotype was found many times. The chain recombines TRBV4-2 with TRBJ2-5; a weak D match, TRBD1 (5 bases). The CDR3 length is 13 residues. Trimming pared 0 bases from V and 5 bases from J, leaving 7 bases between. Germline V lookup: CDR1 LGHNA, CDR2 YNFKEQ. The CDR3 loop reads CASSQDQGETQYF. The CDR3 DNA follows: TGTGCCAGCAGCCAAGATCAGGGTGAGACCCAGTACTTC.

This clonotype was seen many times. The chain carries TRBV10-3 and TRBJ2-5; TRBD2 aligns across 7 bases. Germline V gene data show CDR1 as ENHRY and CDR2 as SYGVKD. Germline trimming cut 6 bases from V and 3 bases from J; bases unmatched to any gene: 4. This CDR3 is 13 amino acids long. The CDR3 sequence: CAIRGTMEETQYF. In nucleotides, the CDR3 is TGTGCCATCAGGGGGACTATGGAAGAGACCCAGTACTTC.

The rearrangement joins TRBV9 to TRBJ2-6; D ambiguous. The CDR3 is 14 residues long. The V gene's germline CDR1 is SGDLS and CDR2 YYNGEE. Between the trimmed V and J ends, which lost 2 bases and 6 bases, there was a span of 9 bases. The CDR3 protein is CASSVDTEANVLTF. The CDR3 region has the DNA TGTGCCAGCAGCGTTGACACTGAGGCCAACGTCCTGACTTTC. Looking up the rest from reference TRBV9 and TRBJ2-6 gives the full variable domain: DSGVTQTPKHLITATGQRVTLRCSPRSGDLSVYWYQQSLDQGLQFLIQYYNGEERAKGNILERFSAQQFPDLHSELNLSSLELGDSALYFCASSVDTEANVLTFGAGSRLTVL.